One and the same sample provided the 32 T cell receptor beta chains below, sequenced in a study of human T cells and chemical hapten exposure. TCRdb itself ran the RACE reads through MiXCR, one entry per CDR3 protein. The repertoire holds 85,000 to 100,000 distinct CDR3 sequences, with 25% to 35% as singletons. Specified time point: patch test 3, about 24 weeks after DPC sensitization. This sample's treatment: therapeutic diphenylcyclopropenone sensitization with weekly scalp DPC. This sample comprised whole blood, obtained in connection with sensitization to the hapten diphenylcyclopropenone (DPC). Receptor source: a man aged 35-49 years with alopecia areata. Some clones in this sample may be carry-over from other donors' samples.

The V gene is TRBV24-1, the J gene TRBJ2-5; maybe TRBD2 (5 bases). Germline assignment: CDR1 KGHDR and CDR2 SFDVKD. The V gene lost 2 bases and the J gene lost 2 bases, with 11 bases spanning the gap. The CDR3 extends over 15 amino acids. DNA of the CDR3: TGTGCCACCAGTGATTCCGGACTCCCACAAGAGACCCAGTACTTC. This gives the protein CATSDSGLPQETQYF.

This clonotype was counted only a few times. The V gene is TRBV20-1, the J gene TRBJ2-4, with D tentatively TRBD1 (5 bases). The germline CDR1 and CDR2 sequences are DFQATT and SNEGSKA (reference sequence). Between the trimmed V and J ends, which lost 0 bases and 9 bases, there was a span of 12 bases. The CDR3 contains 13 residues. Here the CDR3 DNA reads TGCAGTGCTAGAGAGGGCCAGGGCAGCATTCAGTACTTC. Translating it yields CSAREGQGSIQYF.

This chain links TRBV7-9 with TRBJ2-3; 7 positions agree with TRBD2. This CDR3 has 15 amino acids. Per the germline V gene, CDR1 is SEHNR and CDR2 is FQNEAQ (reference sequence). V lost 0 bases to trimming and J lost 3 bases; unmatched junction nucleotides: 3. In DNA form, the CDR3 reads TGTGCCAGCAGCTTAGCTAGCGGGCGAACAGATACGCAGTATTTT. Translated: CASSLASGRTDTQYF.

The chain joins TRBV5-4 to TRBJ2-2; 10 bases line up with TRBD2. This CDR3 has 17 amino acids. The ends lost 1 base at V and 4 bases at J; junction bases unmatched: 7. Germline V gene data show CDR1 as SGHNT and CDR2 as YYREEE (reference sequence). CDR3 bases: TGTGCCAGCAGCTTGATTTCCCTAGCGGGAGTCACCGGGGAGCTGTTTTTT. Translated, it gives CASSLISLAGVTGELFF. The full variable domain, completed using reference TRBV5-4 and TRBJ2-2, is ETGVTQSPTHLIKTRGQQVTLRCSSQSGHNTVSWYQQALGQGPQFIFQYYREEENGRGNFPPRFSGLQFPNYSSELNVNALELDDSALYLCASSLISLAGVTGELFFGEGSRLTVL.

This clonotype was seen only a few times. The V and J genes are TRBV28 and TRBJ2-1; 7 bases fit TRBD2. V dropped 6 bases and J dropped 0; count of bases not matched to a gene: 2. This CDR3 comprises 14 residues. Germline V lookup: CDR1 MDHEN, CDR2 SYDVKM. The CDR3 is CASSLAVSYNEQFF. In DNA form, the CDR3 reads TGTGCCAGCAGCCTAGCGGTCTCCTACAATGAGCAGTTCTTC.

A few counts support this clonotype. The J gene is TRBJ2-7, the V gene TRBV28, with 10 nucleotides matching TRBD2. Germline V gene sequence: CDR1 MDHEN, CDR2 SYDVKM. There are 15 residues in the CDR3. V lost 5 bases and J lost 5; bases outside the gene matches: 9. CDR3 region: CASSGLAELRNEQYF. Written as DNA, the CDR3 is TGTGCCAGCAGTGGACTAGCGGAGCTGAGGAACGAGCAGTACTTC.

This clonotype was detected a few times. V gene TRBV6-2 or TRBV6-3 combines with J gene TRBJ1-1, with a weak D call TRBD1 (5 bases). There are 16 residues in the CDR3. Germline V gene lookup returns CDR1 MNHEY and CDR2 SVGEGT. Trimming removed 4 bases at V and 5 bases at J, with 20 bases between. This CDR3 reads CASSSYSWGDMTEAFF. The DNA for the CDR3 is TGTGCCAGCAGTTCCTATAGCTGGGGCGATATGACTGAAGCTTTCTTT.

In this sample, this clonotype turned up a few times. V is TRBV28 and J is TRBJ2-5; no clear D gene. This CDR3 comprises 14 residues. Germline V gene lookup returns CDR1 MDHEN and CDR2 SYDVKM. Between the trimmed V and J ends, which lost 8 bases and 5 bases, there was a span of 18 bases. This CDR3 reads CASSSRLRDETQYF. CDR3 DNA: TGTGCCAGCTCCAGCCGATTGAGAGATGAGACCCAGTACTTC.

The rearrangement uses TRBV25-1 and TRBJ2-7, with 11 bases fitting TRBD2. J gave up 2 bases and V 0 bases, and 12 bases lay outside the gene matches. CDR3 size: 19 residues. Germline loops: CDR1 MGHDK, CDR2 SYGVNS. CDR3 in amino acids: CASSEYSPVTSGTAYEQYF. In DNA form, the CDR3 reads TGTGCCAGCAGTGAATATTCCCCCGTGACTAGCGGGACGGCCTACGAGCAGTACTTC.

The CDR3 DNA follows: TGCAGTGCTAGGAGGCTAGCGGAGTCGGGGGAGACCCAGTACTTC. Amino acids: CSARRLAESGETQYF. The chain has TRBV20-1 and TRBJ2-5; 7 nucleotides agree with TRBD2. The CDR3 totals 15 residues. In germline, CDR1 is DFQATT, CDR2 SNEGSKA (reference sequence). Germline trimming cut 3 bases from V and 5 bases from J; bases unmatched to any gene: 12.

Here the CDR3 reads CASSLVDVGVPGGEQYF. For the CDR3, the DNA is TGTGCCAGCAGTTTAGTTGACGTAGGGGTGCCAGGCGGCGAGCAGTACTTC. This rearrangement joins TRBV28 to TRBJ2-7; TRBD1 is a possible D gene (5 bases). Trimming took 2 bases from V and 6 from J, leaving 23 bases between them. CDR1 and CDR2 (germline): MDHEN, SYDVKM. The CDR3 totals 17 residues.

This clonotype was seen only once. The chain recombines TRBV7-3 with TRBJ1-1; unclear D gene. The CDR3 consists of 13 residues. V gave up 3 bases and J gave up 2 bases, with 7 bases separating them. Germline assignment: CDR1 SGHTA and CDR2 FQGTGA. This CDR3 reads CASSFRGNTEAFF. The DNA for the CDR3 is TGTGCCAGCAGCTTCCGCGGAAACACTGAAGCTTTCTTT.

V gene TRBV29-1 combines with J gene TRBJ2-3, with D unresolved. This CDR3 comprises 12 residues. The germline V gene encodes CDR1 SQVTM and CDR2 ANQGSEA. V gave up 4 bases and J gave up 5 bases, with 10 bases separating them. This CDR3 is CSVVSWRDTQYF. CDR3 in DNA: TGCAGCGTTGTGTCTTGGAGAGATACGCAGTATTTT.

The V call is TRBV20-1, the J call TRBJ2-5; D unclear. The V end lost 4 bases, the J end lost 1 base, and 10 bases lay between the germline ends. The CDR3 covers 13 residues. Germline assignment: CDR1 DFQATT and CDR2 SNEGSKA (reference sequence). In DNA form, the CDR3 reads TGCAGTGCTACGCCCGAATTCCAAGAGACCCAGTACTTC. Translating it yields CSATPEFQETQYF.

This chain links TRBV12-3 or TRBV12-4 with TRBJ2-5; weak D call: TRBD1 (6 bases). Deletions cut 6 bases from V and 7 bases from J, with 15 bases between. This CDR3 is built from 13 residues. CDR3 sequence (DNA): TGTGCCAGCAGCTATGGACAGCTCGGGACCCAGTACTTC. It codes for CASSYGQLGTQYF.

This clonotype was observed a few times. V and J are TRBV7-3 and TRBJ2-2; D gene uncertain. Per the germline V gene, CDR1 is SGHTA and CDR2 is FQGTGA. V dropped 4 bases and J dropped 5 bases, with 5 bases sitting between them. The CDR3 contains 12 residues. The CDR3 coding sequence is TGTGCCAGCAGCTCCGGGACCGGGGAGCTGTTTTTT. Translation gives CASSSGTGELFF.

The table lists this clonotype with a few counts. The V and J genes are TRBV20-1 and TRBJ2-3; 7 bases match TRBD2. V gave up 5 bases and J gave up 1 base; unmatched junction bases: 6. From germline, CDR1 is DFQATT and CDR2 SNEGSKA (reference sequence). The CDR3 has 14 amino acids. The CDR3 protein is CSASRGGRTDTQYF. CDR3 in DNA: TGCAGTGCTTCCCGGGGAGGGCGCACAGATACGCAGTATTTT.

This clonotype was detected ten times or more. The V and J genes are TRBV20-1 and TRBJ2-3; 12 positions match TRBD2. CDR1 and CDR2 from the germline V gene are DFQATT and SNEGSKA (reference sequence). The CDR3 sequence is 14 residues long. The junction had 4 bases not matched to a gene; V was cut back by 2 bases and J by 7 bases. The CDR3 protein is CSARLAGGPNTQYF. Here the CDR3 DNA reads TGCAGTGCTAGACTAGCGGGAGGGCCGAATACGCAGTATTTT.

This clonotype was detected only a few times. The V gene is TRBV20-1, the J gene TRBJ2-3; 9 bases align to TRBD2. Trimming took 0 bases from V and 1 from J; bases not matched to a gene: 8. Germline V lookup: CDR1 DFQATT, CDR2 SNEGSKA (reference sequence). The CDR3 extends over 17 amino acids. CDR3 DNA: TGCAGTGCTAGAGATTGGAGACTAGCGGACGGCACAGATACGCAGTATTTT. Translated, it gives CSARDWRLADGTDTQYF.

CDR3 residues: CSARVAGIYEQYF. CDR3 DNA: TGCAGTGCTAGAGTGGCAGGGATATACGAGCAGTACTTC. The genes are TRBV20-1 and TRBJ2-7; weak D call: TRBD1 (5 bases). The V gene lost 1 base and the J gene lost 4 bases, with 11 bases spanning the gap. The V gene's germline CDR1 is DFQATT and CDR2 SNEGSKA (reference sequence). This CDR3 comprises 13 residues.

The V gene is TRBV3-1, the J gene TRBJ1-4; 8 bases align to TRBD1. The germline gives CDR1 LGHDT, CDR2 YNNKEL (reference sequence). After removal of 6 bases from V and 0 bases from J, the junction contained 3 bases not matched to a gene. This CDR3 spans 15 amino acids. The CDR3 region has the DNA TGTGCCAGCAGGGACAGGGTCGCAACTAATGAAAAACTGTTTTTT. This gives the protein CASRDRVATNEKLFF.

The J gene is TRBJ1-2, the V gene TRBV7-9, with 7 bases lining up with TRBD1. The CDR3 contains 15 residues. The V and J ends lost 3 bases and 4 bases, in that order; junction bases with no gene match: 8. Germline values: CDR1 SEHNR, CDR2 FQNEAQ (reference sequence). This chain's CDR3 is CASSLTGPGSYGYTF. The CDR3 bases are TGTGCCAGCAGCTTGACAGGGCCGGGCAGCTATGGCTACACCTTC.

The chain combines TRBV7-6 with TRBJ2-6; TRBD1 might be the D (5 bases). CDR3 length: 17 amino acids. CDR1 and CDR2 from the germline V gene are SGHVS and FNYEAQ. The germline V and J ends were trimmed by 2 bases and 0 bases, with 11 bases remaining between them. The CDR3: CASSLQGLSSGANVLTF. DNA for the CDR3: TGTGCCAGCAGCTTACAGGGTCTCAGCTCTGGGGCCAACGTCCTGACTTTC.

The rearrangement links TRBV12-3 or TRBV12-4 to TRBJ2-7; possible D gene TRBD2, 6 bases. The germline V and J ends were trimmed by 6 bases and 4 bases, with 13 bases remaining between them. The CDR3 runs to 13 residues. CDR3 bases: TGTGCCAGCAGGCGAGCTAGCGCTTACGAGCAGTACTTC. It is translated as CASRRASAYEQYF.

This clonotype occurred once. V gene TRBV5-8 combines with J gene TRBJ2-4; 11 bases align to TRBD1. CDR1 and CDR2 from the germline V gene are SGHTS and YDEGEE. The CDR3 extends over 14 amino acids. The ends lost 10 bases at V and 6 bases at J; junction bases unmatched: 9. The CDR3 sequence is CACRGQGAGNIQYF. The CDR3, as DNA: TGTGCCTGTCGCGGACAGGGGGCCGGAAACATTCAGTACTTC.

This chain uses TRBV14 with TRBJ2-1; 9 bases match TRBD2. The germline V gene encodes CDR1 SGHDN and CDR2 FVKESK. The CDR3 is made up of 17 amino acids. The V segment lost 4 bases and the J segment 9 bases; nucleotides outside the gene matches: 16. The CDR3 bases are TGTGCCAGCAGCCGGGTTAGCGGCGGGAGGGCCAGTATTGAGCAGTTCTTC. This gives the protein CASSRVSGGRASIEQFF. The whole variable domain, remainder taken from reference TRBV14 and TRBJ2-1, is EAGVTQFPSHSVIEKGQTVTLRCDPISGHDNLYWYRRVMGKEIKFLLHFVKESKQDESGMPNNRFLAERTGGTYSTLKVQPAELEDSGVYFCASSRVSGGRASIEQFFGPGTRLTVL.

The V and J genes are TRBV30 and TRBJ2-3; D not certain. Trimming took 5 bases from V and 1 from J, leaving 7 bases between them. The CDR3 totals 12 residues. From germline, CDR1 is GTSNPN and CDR2 SVGIG (reference sequence). This CDR3 is CAWGPGTDTQYF. CDR3 bases: TGTGCCTGGGGTCCGGGCACAGATACGCAGTATTTT.

The V and J genes are TRBV7-7 and TRBJ2-2; weak D call: TRBD2 (6 bases). The CDR3 consists of 14 residues. The V and J ends lost 3 bases and 4 bases respectively, with 9 bases between them. CDR1 and CDR2 (germline): SSHAT, FNYEAQ (reference sequence). CDR3 bases: TGTGCCAGCAGCTTTACCGGGAGCACCGGGGAGCTGTTTTTT. It is translated as CASSFTGSTGELFF.

This clonotype turned up a few times. J is TRBJ2-2 and V is TRBV3-1, with D possibly matching TRBD1 (5 bases). Germline CDR1 is LGHDT and CDR2 is YNNKEL (reference sequence). CDR3 length: 15 amino acids. With 1 base removed from V and 1 base from J, the gap between germline ends came to 7 bases. The CDR3 is CASSQGQGNTGELFF. For the CDR3, the DNA is TGTGCCAGCAGCCAAGGGCAGGGGAACACCGGGGAGCTGTTTTTT. Complete variable domain (other parts from reference TRBV3-1 and TRBJ2-2): DTAVSQTPKYLVTQMGNDKSIKCEQNLGHDTMYWYKQDSKKFLKIMFSYNNKELIINETVPNRFSPKSPDKAHLNLHINSLELGDSAVYFCASSQGQGNTGELFFGEGSRLTVL.

The J gene is TRBJ1-4, the V gene TRBV6-5; a possible D gene is TRBD1 (5 bases). CDR1 MNHEY and CDR2 SVGAGI come from the germline V gene. Trimming pared 6 bases from V and 8 bases from J, leaving 10 bases between. The length of the CDR3 is 12 residues. The CDR3 coding sequence is TGTGCCAGCAGCATTGACAGAGAAAAACTGTTTTTT. This sequence encodes CASSIDREKLFF.

This clonotype was detected ten times or more. The genes are TRBV20-1 and TRBJ2-4, with 16 bases lining up with TRBD2. This CDR3 comprises 19 residues. The J segment lost 0 bases and the V segment lost 6 bases, leaving 11 bases of the junction unmatched. CDR1 DFQATT and CDR2 SNEGSKA come from the germline V gene (reference sequence). Here the CDR3 DNA reads TGCAGTGCCAAAAATGACGGGACTAGCGGGAGGGAAGCCAAAAACATTCAGTACTTC. Translation: CSAKNDGTSGREAKNIQYF.

This clonotype was observed a few times. The V gene is TRBV5-1, the J gene TRBJ2-7, with D possibly being TRBD1 or TRBD2 (5 bases each). Trimming pared 3 bases from V and 2 bases from J, leaving 12 bases between. Germline values: CDR1 SGHRS, CDR2 YFSETQ. The CDR3 is 14 residues long. The CDR3 region has the DNA TGCGCCAGCAGCTCCCGGGACGCCACCTACGAGCAGTACTTC. Translating it yields CASSSRDATYEQYF.